The sample holds a few counts of the clone carrying this T cell receptor (beta chain). Its antigen is unknown. Distinct nucleotide sequences in the sample also encode this CDR3. Reverse transcription of all isolated RNA meant that expressed TCRB transcripts were sequenced. Measured with immunoSEQ multiplex PCR; TCRdb has only the in-frame clones, and not every one. The sample holds 250,000 to 350,000 clones, 14% seen once. Trimming took off 4 bases at V and 2 bases at J, with 8 bases between the two ends. CDR3 size: 13 residues. Germline V gene data show CDR1 as LGHNA and CDR2 as YSLEER. This record comes from a study of beta chain features in type 1 diabetes. Points from the study as a whole: More deletions and fewer insertions at VDJ junctions were seen in type 1 diabetes patients.

The J gene is TRBJ2-5, the V gene TRBV4-3; the D gene is possibly TRBD2 (5 bases). Sequenced input: central memory CD4+ T cells from blood. The TCR comes from a man under 40 in good health. The CDR3 nucleotides read TGCGCCAGCAGCCCTAGCTCTCAAGAGACCCAGTACTTC. Encoded protein: CASSPSSQETQYF.